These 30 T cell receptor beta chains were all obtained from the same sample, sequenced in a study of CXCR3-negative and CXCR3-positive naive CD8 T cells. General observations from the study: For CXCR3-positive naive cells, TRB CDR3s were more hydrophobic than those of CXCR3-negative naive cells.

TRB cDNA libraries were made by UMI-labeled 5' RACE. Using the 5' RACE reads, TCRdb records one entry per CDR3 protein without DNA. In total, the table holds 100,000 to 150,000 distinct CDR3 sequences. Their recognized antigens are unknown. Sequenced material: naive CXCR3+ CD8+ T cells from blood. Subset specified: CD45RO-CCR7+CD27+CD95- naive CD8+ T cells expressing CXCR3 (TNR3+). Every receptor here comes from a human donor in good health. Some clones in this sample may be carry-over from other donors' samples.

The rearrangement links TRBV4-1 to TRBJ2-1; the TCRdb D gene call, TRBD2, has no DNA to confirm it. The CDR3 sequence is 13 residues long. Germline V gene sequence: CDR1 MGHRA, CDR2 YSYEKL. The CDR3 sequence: CASSQEIPLQLFF.

The CDR3 loop is CASSLGPNQPQHF. The chain is built from TRBV28 and TRBJ1-5. Germline-derived CDR1 and CDR2 are MDHEN and SYDVKM. The CDR3 length is 13 residues.

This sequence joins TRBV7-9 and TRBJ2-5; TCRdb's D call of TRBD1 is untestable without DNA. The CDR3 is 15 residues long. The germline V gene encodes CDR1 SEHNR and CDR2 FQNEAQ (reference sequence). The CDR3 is CASIVAGGPGETQYF.

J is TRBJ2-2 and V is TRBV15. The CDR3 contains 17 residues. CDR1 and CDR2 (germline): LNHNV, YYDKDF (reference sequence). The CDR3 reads CATSRDRATTNTGELFF.

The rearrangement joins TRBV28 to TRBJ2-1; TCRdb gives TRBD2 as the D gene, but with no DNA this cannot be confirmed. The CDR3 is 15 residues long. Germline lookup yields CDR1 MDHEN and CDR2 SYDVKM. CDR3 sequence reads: CASSLLANYYNEQFF.

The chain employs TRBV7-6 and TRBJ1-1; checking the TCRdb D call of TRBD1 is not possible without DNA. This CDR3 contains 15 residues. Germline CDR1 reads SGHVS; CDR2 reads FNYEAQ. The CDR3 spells CASSLGYGANTEAFF.

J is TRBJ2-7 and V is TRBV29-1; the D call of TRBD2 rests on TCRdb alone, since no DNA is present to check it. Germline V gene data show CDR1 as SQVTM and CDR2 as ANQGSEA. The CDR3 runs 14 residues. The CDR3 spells CSVRAAGTSYEQYF.

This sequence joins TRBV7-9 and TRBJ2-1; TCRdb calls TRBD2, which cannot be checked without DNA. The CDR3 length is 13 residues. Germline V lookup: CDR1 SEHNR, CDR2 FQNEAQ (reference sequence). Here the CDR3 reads CAWREAAYNEQFF.

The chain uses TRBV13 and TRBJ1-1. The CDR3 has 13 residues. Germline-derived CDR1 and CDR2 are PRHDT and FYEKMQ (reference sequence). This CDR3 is CASSFAGHTEAFF.

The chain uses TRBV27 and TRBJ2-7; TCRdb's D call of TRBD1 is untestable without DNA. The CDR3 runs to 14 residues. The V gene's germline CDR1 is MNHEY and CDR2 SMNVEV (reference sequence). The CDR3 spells CASTWVGGVSEQYF.

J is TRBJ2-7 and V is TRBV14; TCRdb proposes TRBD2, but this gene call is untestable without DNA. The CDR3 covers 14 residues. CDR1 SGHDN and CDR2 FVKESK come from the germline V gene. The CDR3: CASSRTTSLYEQYF.

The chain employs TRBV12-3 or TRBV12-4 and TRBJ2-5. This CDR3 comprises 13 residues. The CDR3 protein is CASSLGFQETQYF.

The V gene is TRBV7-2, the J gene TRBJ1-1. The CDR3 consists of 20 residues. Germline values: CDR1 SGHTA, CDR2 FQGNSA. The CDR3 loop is CASSLDFWAGVYPEQVEAFF.

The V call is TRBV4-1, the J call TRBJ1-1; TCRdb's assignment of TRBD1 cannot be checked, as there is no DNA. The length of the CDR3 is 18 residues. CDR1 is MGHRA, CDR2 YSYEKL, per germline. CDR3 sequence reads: CASSQDERPTGGTTEAFF.

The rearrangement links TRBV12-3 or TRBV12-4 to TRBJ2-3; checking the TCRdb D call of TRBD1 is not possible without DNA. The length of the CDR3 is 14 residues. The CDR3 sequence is CASSWAGSSDTQYF.

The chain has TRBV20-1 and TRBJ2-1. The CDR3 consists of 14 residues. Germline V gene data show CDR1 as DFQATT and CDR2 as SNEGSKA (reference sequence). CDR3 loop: CSARGWSPYNEQFF.

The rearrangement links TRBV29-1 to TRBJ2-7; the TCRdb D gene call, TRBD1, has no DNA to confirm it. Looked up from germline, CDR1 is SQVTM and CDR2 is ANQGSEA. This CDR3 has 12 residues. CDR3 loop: CSVLGLPYEQYF.

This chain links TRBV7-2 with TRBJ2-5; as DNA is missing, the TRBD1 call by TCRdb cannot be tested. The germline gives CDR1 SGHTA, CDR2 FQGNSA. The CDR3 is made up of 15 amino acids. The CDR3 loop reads CASSARDRGVETQYF.

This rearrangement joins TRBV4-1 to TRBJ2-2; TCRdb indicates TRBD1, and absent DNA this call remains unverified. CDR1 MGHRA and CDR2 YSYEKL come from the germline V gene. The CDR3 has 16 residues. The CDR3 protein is CASSLQQGANTGELFF.

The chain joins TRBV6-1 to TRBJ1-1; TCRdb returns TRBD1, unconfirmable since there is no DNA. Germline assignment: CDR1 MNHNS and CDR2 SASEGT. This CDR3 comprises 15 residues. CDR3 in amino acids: CASSEAYRGHSEAFF.

The chain's CDR3 is CASSGTGPGELPYEQYF. This chain joins TRBV7-9 and TRBJ2-7; TCRdb designates TRBD1, a call that cannot be tested without DNA. Germline V gene data show CDR1 as SEHNR and CDR2 as FQNEAQ (reference sequence). This CDR3 is 17 amino acids long.

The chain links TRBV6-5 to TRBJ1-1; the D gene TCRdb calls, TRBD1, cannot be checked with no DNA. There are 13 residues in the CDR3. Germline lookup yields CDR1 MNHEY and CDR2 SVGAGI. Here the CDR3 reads CASSLGVGTEAFF.

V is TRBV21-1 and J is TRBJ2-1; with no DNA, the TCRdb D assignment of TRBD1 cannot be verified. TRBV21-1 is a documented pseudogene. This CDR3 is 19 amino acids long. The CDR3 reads CASSKGESLGGGHYNEQFF.

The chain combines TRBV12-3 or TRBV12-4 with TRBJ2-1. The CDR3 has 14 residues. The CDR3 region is CASSSNTYYNEQFF.

The chain's CDR3 is CATRQGKNIQYF. The rearrangement links TRBV12-3 or TRBV12-4 to TRBJ2-4; TCRdb selects TRBD1, and the lack of DNA leaves this call unchecked. The CDR3 runs to 12 residues.

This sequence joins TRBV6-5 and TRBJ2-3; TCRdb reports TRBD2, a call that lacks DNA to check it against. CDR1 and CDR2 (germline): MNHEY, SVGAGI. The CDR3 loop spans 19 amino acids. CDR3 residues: CASSSNTPSLAGSTDTQYF.

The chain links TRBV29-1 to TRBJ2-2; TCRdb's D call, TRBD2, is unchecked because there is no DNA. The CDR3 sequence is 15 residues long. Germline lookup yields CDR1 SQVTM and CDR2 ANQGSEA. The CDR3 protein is CSVLPGGLAFGELFF.

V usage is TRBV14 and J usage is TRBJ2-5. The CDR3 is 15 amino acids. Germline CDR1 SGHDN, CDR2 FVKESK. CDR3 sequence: CASSQEEWGRETQYF.

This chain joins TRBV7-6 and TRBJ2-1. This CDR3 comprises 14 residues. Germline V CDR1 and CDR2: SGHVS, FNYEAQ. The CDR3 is CASSLETSSHEKFF.

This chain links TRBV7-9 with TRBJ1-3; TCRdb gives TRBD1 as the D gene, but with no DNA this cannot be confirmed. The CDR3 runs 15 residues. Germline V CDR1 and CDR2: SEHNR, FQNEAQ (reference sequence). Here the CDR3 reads CASSPDRISGNTIYF.